A selection of T cell receptor beta chains follows, all from one sample in a study of shared clonotypes between healthy human individuals. Produced via immunoSEQ multiplex PCR; TCRdb's table is partial and in-frame only. The table has approximately 980,000 clones, 70% to 85% seen once; the top ten hold about 1.5%. The material sequenced was memory CD4+ T cells sorted from blood. These receptors were obtained from a man aged 18 to 35 in good health. Each CDR3 is given with its conserved first and last residue. Each record gives: J gene, D gene, clone size, V gene, CDR3 protein, CDR3 DNA. The D gene is left open where the match is weak. Clone size, where shown, is once, few, many, or a class for clones that have expanded.

j_call: TRBJ2-2; d_call: -; clone_size: -; v_call: TRBV18; cdr3_aa: CASSPTGKHGTGELFF; cdr3_nt: TGTGCCAGCTCACCAACAGGGAAGCACGGCACCGGGGAGCTGTTTTTT
j_call: TRBJ1-4; d_call: -; clone_size: -; v_call: TRBV30; cdr3_aa: CAWSVSRDHEKLFF; cdr3_nt: TGTGCCTGGAGTGTGTCCAGGGATCATGAAAAACTGTTTTTT
j_call: TRBJ2-1; d_call: TRBD2; clone_size: -; v_call: TRBV14; cdr3_aa: CASSRGSAGLGTYNEQFF; cdr3_nt: TGTGCCAGCAGCCGAGGCTCAGCGGGATTAGGGACCTACAATGAGCAGTTCTTC
j_call: TRBJ1-2; d_call: -; clone_size: few; v_call: TRBV2; cdr3_aa: CASNERYGYTF; cdr3_nt: TGTGCCAGCAACGAGAGATATGGCTACACCTTC
j_call: TRBJ1-1; d_call: -; clone_size: -; v_call: TRBV6-1; cdr3_aa: CASRKEGGSNTEAFF; cdr3_nt: TGTGCCAGCAGGAAGGAGGGGGGATCGAACACTGAAGCTTTCTTT
j_call: TRBJ2-7; d_call: TRBD1; clone_size: -; v_call: TRBV7-2; cdr3_aa: CASSFPETGKQYF; cdr3_nt: TGTGCCAGCAGCTTTCCTGAGACAGGGAAGCAGTACTTC
j_call: TRBJ1-5; d_call: -; clone_size: -; v_call: TRBV27; cdr3_aa: CASSLSGTHSNQPQHF; cdr3_nt: TGTGCCAGCAGCCTCTCCGGGACACATAGCAATCAGCCCCAGCATTTT
j_call: TRBJ1-1; d_call: TRBD1; clone_size: -; v_call: TRBV6-6; cdr3_aa: CASAGTGGTEAFF; cdr3_nt: TGTGCCAGCGCCGGGACAGGGGGCACTGAAGCTTTCTTT
j_call: TRBJ1-3; d_call: -; clone_size: -; v_call: TRBV7-9; cdr3_aa: CASSPRGTVSGNTIYF; cdr3_nt: TGTGCCAGCAGCCCCAGAGGAACAGTCTCTGGAAACACCATATATTTT
j_call: TRBJ2-3; d_call: -; clone_size: -; v_call: TRBV11-2; cdr3_aa: CASSLDRHSPAQYF; cdr3_nt: TGTGCCAGCAGCTTAGATCGGCACTCCCCGGCGCAGTATTTT
j_call: TRBJ2-4; d_call: -; clone_size: -; v_call: TRBV4-3; cdr3_aa: CASSQDWRAADIQYF; cdr3_nt: TGCGCCAGCAGCCAAGATTGGAGGGCGGCTGACATTCAGTACTTC
j_call: TRBJ2-7; d_call: -; clone_size: -; v_call: TRBV29-1; cdr3_aa: CSAPDSSYEQYF; cdr3_nt: TGCAGCGCCCCCGACAGCTCCTACGAGCAGTACTTC
j_call: TRBJ1-5; d_call: -; clone_size: -; v_call: TRBV2; cdr3_aa: CASNLDGVGQPQHF; cdr3_nt: TGTGCCAGCAACCTGGACGGCGTGGGTCAGCCCCAGCATTTT
j_call: TRBJ2-7; d_call: -; clone_size: -; v_call: TRBV7-3; cdr3_aa: CASSLNQGTTYEQYF; cdr3_nt: TGTGCCAGCAGCCTAAATCAGGGTACCACCTACGAGCAGTACTTC
j_call: TRBJ2-1; d_call: -; clone_size: -; v_call: TRBV15; cdr3_aa: CATAYARGRQFF; cdr3_nt: TGTGCCACCGCCTATGCCAGGGGACGTCAGTTCTTC
j_call: TRBJ2-7; d_call: -; clone_size: -; v_call: TRBV7-2; cdr3_aa: CASSSYGNEQYF; cdr3_nt: TGTGCCAGCAGTTCCTACGGTAACGAGCAGTACTTC
j_call: TRBJ1-2; d_call: -; clone_size: -; v_call: TRBV7-2; cdr3_aa: CASSLGLNYGYTF; cdr3_nt: TGTGCCAGCAGCTTGGGCCTAAACTATGGCTACACCTTC
j_call: TRBJ2-7; d_call: TRBD1; clone_size: -; v_call: TRBV10-3; cdr3_aa: CAISGQGAYEQYF; cdr3_nt: TGTGCCATCAGTGGACAGGGTGCCTACGAGCAGTACTTC
j_call: TRBJ2-3; d_call: -; clone_size: -; v_call: TRBV7-2; cdr3_aa: CASSDATGPVSTDTQYF; cdr3_nt: TGTGCCAGCAGCGATGCCACCGGGCCCGTTAGCACAGATACGCAGTATTTT
j_call: TRBJ1-6; d_call: TRBD1; clone_size: -; v_call: TRBV19; cdr3_aa: CASSMRTGSFATLHF; cdr3_nt: TGTGCCAGTAGTATGAGGACAGGGTCGTTCGCAACCCTCCACTTT
j_call: TRBJ2-1; d_call: -; clone_size: -; v_call: TRBV5-1; cdr3_aa: CASSSTSVGEQFF; cdr3_nt: TGCGCCAGCAGCTCTACTAGTGTAGGGGAGCAGTTCTTC
j_call: TRBJ1-4; d_call: -; clone_size: -; v_call: TRBV2; cdr3_aa: CASTRERTNEKLFF; cdr3_nt: TGTGCCAGCACCCGGGAGCGGACTAATGAAAAACTGTTTTTT
j_call: TRBJ2-1; d_call: TRBD2; clone_size: -; v_call: TRBV6-6; cdr3_aa: CASSHPSGGRHEQFF; cdr3_nt: TGTGCCAGCAGCCATCCTAGCGGGGGGCGCCATGAGCAGTTCTTC
j_call: TRBJ1-2; d_call: TRBD1; clone_size: -; v_call: TRBV6-5; cdr3_aa: CASSPPGQVGRYTF; cdr3_nt: TGTGCCAGCAGTCCCCCCGGACAGGTCGGTCGCTACACCTTC
j_call: TRBJ2-4; d_call: -; clone_size: many; v_call: TRBV21-1; cdr3_aa: CASSKGKAGGRGDIQYF; cdr3_nt: TGTGCCAGCAGCAAAGGAAAAGCGGGAGGTAGGGGAGACATTCAGTACTTC
j_call: TRBJ2-7; d_call: -; clone_size: -; v_call: TRBV18; cdr3_aa: CASSPTAQSEQYF; cdr3_nt: TGTGCCAGCTCACCAACGGCGCAGAGCGAGCAGTACTTC
j_call: TRBJ2-2; d_call: TRBD1; clone_size: -; v_call: TRBV5-4; cdr3_aa: CASRPDRGINTGELFF; cdr3_nt: TGTGCCAGCCGACCAGACAGGGGTATCAACACCGGGGAGCTGTTTTTT
j_call: TRBJ2-3; d_call: TRBD2; clone_size: -; v_call: TRBV5-6; cdr3_aa: CASSPERELVGDTQYF; cdr3_nt: TGTGCCAGCAGCCCGGAGCGGGAGTTGGTAGGAGATACGCAGTATTTT
j_call: TRBJ1-1; d_call: TRBD1; clone_size: -; v_call: TRBV2; cdr3_aa: CASRGTVNTEAFF; cdr3_nt: TGTGCCAGCAGGGGGACAGTGAACACTGAAGCTTTCTTT
j_call: TRBJ1-1; d_call: -; clone_size: few; v_call: TRBV5-4; cdr3_aa: CASSRTGNTEAFF; cdr3_nt: TGTGCCAGCAGCCGTACGGGGAACACTGAAGCTTTCTTT
j_call: TRBJ2-5; d_call: -; clone_size: -; v_call: TRBV30; cdr3_aa: CAWRPGGQETQYF; cdr3_nt: TGTGCCTGGCGTCCCGGGGGCCAAGAGACCCAGTACTTC
j_call: TRBJ2-4; d_call: TRBD1; clone_size: few; v_call: TRBV28; cdr3_aa: CASSGGQLIIQYF; cdr3_nt: TGTGCCAGCAGTGGGGGACAGTTAATCATTCAGTACTTC
j_call: TRBJ2-7; d_call: -; clone_size: -; v_call: TRBV7-2; cdr3_aa: CASSSGTLPLGYEQYF; cdr3_nt: TGTGCCAGCAGCTCGGGGACCCTACCTCTGGGGTACGAGCAGTACTTC
j_call: TRBJ2-1; d_call: -; clone_size: -; v_call: TRBV6-5; cdr3_aa: CASSYEGGNNEQFF; cdr3_nt: TGTGCCAGCAGTTACGAGGGGGGGAACAATGAGCAGTTCTTC
j_call: TRBJ1-1; d_call: -; clone_size: once; v_call: TRBV5-5; cdr3_aa: CASTPQPGLEAFF; cdr3_nt: TGTGCCAGCACGCCACAGCCTGGTTTAGAGGCTTTCTTT
j_call: TRBJ1-6; d_call: -; clone_size: -; v_call: TRBV9; cdr3_aa: CASSVMGGGNSPLHF; cdr3_nt: TGTGCCAGCAGCGTAATGGGGGGCGGGAATTCACCCCTCCACTTT
j_call: TRBJ1-2; d_call: TRBD1; clone_size: -; v_call: TRBV5-4; cdr3_aa: CASSPGQGGLSNYGYTF; cdr3_nt: TGTGCCAGCAGCCCGGGACAGGGGGGTCTCTCGAACTATGGCTACACCTTC
j_call: TRBJ2-7; d_call: -; clone_size: -; v_call: TRBV29-1; cdr3_aa: CSGGVGYEQYF; cdr3_nt: TGCAGCGGAGGGGTTGGCTACGAGCAGTACTTC
j_call: TRBJ2-2; d_call: TRBD1; clone_size: -; v_call: TRBV7-7; cdr3_aa: CASSPGTADTGELFF; cdr3_nt: TGTGCTAGCAGCCCCGGGACAGCAGACACCGGGGAGCTGTTTTTT
j_call: TRBJ2-5; d_call: TRBD2; clone_size: -; v_call: TRBV7-2; cdr3_aa: CASSPLPGGGRETQYF; cdr3_nt: TGTGCCAGCAGCCCCCTTCCCGGGGGGGGACGGGAGACCCAGTACTTC
j_call: TRBJ2-5; d_call: TRBD1; clone_size: -; v_call: TRBV30; cdr3_aa: CAFDRGQETQYF; cdr3_nt: TGTGCTTTTGACAGGGGGCAAGAGACCCAGTACTTC
j_call: TRBJ1-6; d_call: -; clone_size: -; v_call: TRBV7-9; cdr3_aa: CASSLAVSAPLHF; cdr3_nt: TGTGCCAGCAGCTTAGCGGTTTCGGCACCCCTCCACTTT
j_call: TRBJ1-3; d_call: TRBD1; clone_size: -; v_call: TRBV25-1; cdr3_aa: CASRKTGGAGGNTIYF; cdr3_nt: TGTGCCAGCAGAAAAACAGGGGGCGCAGGTGGAAACACCATATATTTT
j_call: TRBJ2-2; d_call: -; clone_size: once; v_call: TRBV10-1; cdr3_aa: CASSERQGTGELFF; cdr3_nt: TGCGCCAGCAGTGAGAGGCAAGGAACCGGGGAGCTGTTTTTT
j_call: TRBJ1-6; d_call: -; clone_size: -; v_call: TRBV5-1; cdr3_aa: CASGNGNTDNSPLHF; cdr3_nt: TGCGCCAGCGGGAATGGGAACACGGATAATTCACCCCTCCACTTT
j_call: TRBJ1-3; d_call: -; clone_size: once; v_call: TRBV7-8; cdr3_aa: CASSLSTGSGNTIYF; cdr3_nt: TGTGCCAGCAGCTTAAGTACAGGGTCTGGAAACACCATATATTTT
j_call: TRBJ2-3; d_call: -; clone_size: once; v_call: TRBV19; cdr3_aa: CASTPDGFVRDTQYF; cdr3_nt: TGTGCCAGTACTCCTGACGGATTTGTTCGAGATACGCAGTATTTT
j_call: TRBJ2-2; d_call: TRBD1; clone_size: -; v_call: TRBV6-1; cdr3_aa: CASKEGTVSTGELFF; cdr3_nt: TGTGCCAGCAAGGAAGGGACAGTGAGCACCGGGGAGCTGTTTTTT
j_call: TRBJ1-1; d_call: -; clone_size: -; v_call: TRBV5-4; cdr3_aa: CASSTRQMNTEAFF; cdr3_nt: TGTGCCAGCAGCACAAGACAGATGAACACTGAAGCTTTCTTT
j_call: TRBJ2-3; d_call: TRBD2; clone_size: once; v_call: TRBV19; cdr3_aa: CASSPREGAQYF; cdr3_nt: TGTGCCAGTAGTCCCAGGGAGGGAGCGCAGTATTTT
j_call: TRBJ1-6; d_call: -; clone_size: once; v_call: TRBV28; cdr3_aa: CASRDSGTSYNSPLHF; cdr3_nt: TGTGCCAGCAGGGATTCCGGGACAAGTTATAATTCACCCCTCCACTTT
j_call: TRBJ1-4; d_call: TRBD1; clone_size: -; v_call: TRBV5-6; cdr3_aa: CASSAMDRLEGEKLFF; cdr3_nt: TGTGCCAGCAGCGCCATGGACAGGCTCGAGGGTGAAAAACTGTTTTTT
j_call: TRBJ1-5; d_call: TRBD1; clone_size: many; v_call: TRBV23-1; cdr3_aa: CASSQQGASNQPQHF; cdr3_nt: TGCGCCAGCAGTCAACAGGGGGCCTCAAATCAGCCCCAGCATTTT
j_call: TRBJ2-5; d_call: -; clone_size: once; v_call: TRBV6-1; cdr3_aa: CASSWSQTQETQYF; cdr3_nt: TGTGCCAGCAGTTGGTCACAAACTCAAGAGACCCAGTACTTC
j_call: TRBJ1-2; d_call: -; clone_size: -; v_call: TRBV6-1; cdr3_aa: CASSEGRKWFYTF; cdr3_nt: TGTGCCAGCAGTGAAGGGCGCAAATGGTTTTACACCTTC